The rows below give T cell receptor beta chains drawn from one sample of a study of early T cells in non-severe SARS-CoV-2 infection. One entry per CDR3 protein, called by TCRdb with MiXCR from the 5' RACE reads. This table has about 33,000 distinct CDR3 sequences, more than 5% appearing once. The sequencing input was whole blood. These receptors were collected from an adult who was a healthcare worker with PCR-confirmed SARS-CoV-2 infection or an uninfected control (not recorded which). Both conserved end residues are part of each CDR3. The order of the fields is V gene, J gene, CDR3 length, D gene, clone size, CDR3 protein, CDR3 DNA. A D gene is named only where the DNA matches it firmly. Clone size, where shown, is once, few, many, or a class for clones that have expanded.

V: TRBV7-2
J: TRBJ2-7
length: 14
D: NA
size: many
CDR3: CASSLQESYYEQYF
DNA: TGTGCCAGCAGCTTACAGGAGTCCTACTACGAGCAGTACTTC

V: TRBV7-9
J: TRBJ2-6
length: 17
D: NA
size: many
CDR3: CASTRRGGHSGANVLTF
DNA: TGTGCCAGCACCCGACGTGGGGGGCACTCTGGGGCCAACGTCCTGACTTTC

V: TRBV27
J: TRBJ2-5
length: 16
D: NA
size: NA
CDR3: CASSLKRAARQETQYF
DNA: TGTGCCAGCAGTTTAAAGAGGGCAGCTCGACAAGAGACCCAGTACTTC

V: TRBV11-2
J: TRBJ2-7
length: 15
D: TRBD1
size: medium-sized
CDR3: CASRTPRDRAYEQYF
DNA: TGTGCCAGCAGAACCCCCCGGGACAGGGCCTACGAGCAGTACTTC

V: TRBV3-1
J: TRBJ2-7
length: 13
D: NA
size: many
CDR3: CASSLSGTNEQYF
DNA: TGTGCCAGCAGCCTTAGCGGTACCAACGAGCAGTACTTC

V: TRBV6-1
J: TRBJ1-5
length: 14
D: NA
size: many
CDR3: CASTRGGPNQPQHF
DNA: TGTGCCAGCACCCGGGGGGGCCCGAATCAGCCCCAGCATTTT

V: TRBV9
J: TRBJ1-1
length: 15
D: TRBD1
size: few
CDR3: CASSVVGQMNTEAFF
DNA: TGTGCCAGCAGCGTAGTGGGACAGATGAACACTGAAGCTTTCTTT

V: TRBV20-1
J: TRBJ1-3
length: 13
D: NA
size: few
CDR3: CSAGDVSGNTIYF
DNA: TGCAGTGCCGGGGACGTCTCTGGAAACACCATATATTTT

V: TRBV7-2
J: TRBJ1-2
length: 16
D: TRBD1
size: many
CDR3: CASSPRLGQGARGYTF
DNA: TGTGCCAGCAGCCCACGCCTGGGACAGGGGGCGAGGGGCTACACCTTC

V: TRBV5-1
J: TRBJ2-3
length: 14
D: NA
size: NA
CDR3: CASSFSANTDTQYF
DNA: TGCGCCAGCAGCTTTTCCGCAAACACAGATACGCAGTATTTT

V: TRBV20-1
J: TRBJ2-5
length: 14
D: TRBD2
size: few
CDR3: CSARLLAGSSHQYF
DNA: TGCAGTGCTAGATTGCTAGCGGGGTCCAGTCACCAGTACTTC

V: TRBV20-1
J: TRBJ1-5
length: 14
D: TRBD1
size: many
CDR3: CSATGASGNQPQHF
DNA: TGCAGTGCAACAGGGGCCAGTGGCAATCAGCCCCAGCATTTT

V: TRBV6-2/TRBV6-3
J: TRBJ1-1
length: 13
D: NA
size: many
CDR3: CASSYRQAIMAFF
DNA: TGTGCCAGCAGTTACAGACAGGCCATTATGGCTTTCTTT

V: TRBV20-1
J: TRBJ1-1
length: 16
D: NA
size: many
CDR3: CSASIRGGHLNTEAFF
DNA: TGCAGTGCTAGCATAAGAGGAGGACACCTAAACACTGAAGCTTTCTTT

V: TRBV4-3
J: TRBJ2-3
length: 16
D: TRBD2
size: many
CDR3: CASSQGLAGIVDTQYF
DNA: TGCGCCAGCAGCCAGGGGCTAGCGGGGATCGTAGATACGCAGTATTTT

V: TRBV29-1
J: TRBJ2-3
length: 14
D: TRBD2
size: NA
CDR3: CSVGLAGGADTQYF
DNA: TGCAGCGTGGGACTAGCGGGGGGTGCAGATACGCAGTATTTT

V: TRBV10-3
J: TRBJ1-5
length: 13
D: NA
size: NA
CDR3: CAIREGVDQPQHF
DNA: TGTGCCATCAGAGAGGGGGTAGACCAGCCCCAGCATTTT

V: TRBV3-1
J: TRBJ1-5
length: 13
D: NA
size: few
CDR3: CASSQSRYEAQHF
DNA: TGTGCCAGCAGCCAATCCCGATATGAGGCCCAGCATTTT

V: TRBV3-1
J: TRBJ2-7
length: 15
D: TRBD2
size: NA
CDR3: CASSRGRTSGVEQYF
DNA: TGTGCCAGCAGCCGCGGGCGGACTAGCGGGGTCGAGCAGTACTTC

V: TRBV10-3
J: TRBJ2-2
length: 15
D: NA
size: few
CDR3: CAISFVQGSTGELFF
DNA: TGTGCCATCAGTTTTGTTCAGGGCTCAACCGGGGAGCTGTTTTTT

V: TRBV29-1
J: TRBJ1-2
length: 12
D: NA
size: few
CDR3: CSVEVHNYGYTF
DNA: TGCAGCGTTGAAGTACACAACTATGGCTACACCTTC

V: TRBV9
J: TRBJ1-2
length: 15
D: TRBD1
size: many
CDR3: CASSPRDRGDYGYTF
DNA: TGTGCCAGCAGCCCTCGAGACAGGGGCGACTATGGCTACACCTTC

V: TRBV6-5
J: TRBJ1-1
length: 15
D: TRBD1
size: many
CDR3: CASSYLTGGSTEAFF
DNA: TGTGCCAGCAGTTACTTAACAGGGGGTAGCACTGAAGCTTTCTTT

V: TRBV27
J: TRBJ2-7
length: 14
D: NA
size: NA
CDR3: CASSLMGRDYEQYF
DNA: TGTGCCAGCAGTTTAATGGGCAGAGACTACGAGCAGTACTTC

V: TRBV6-6
J: TRBJ1-2
length: 13
D: TRBD1
size: NA
CDR3: CASSHPDRDGYTF
DNA: TGTGCCAGCAGTCACCCGGACAGGGATGGCTACACCTTC

V: TRBV7-2
J: TRBJ2-3
length: 15
D: NA
size: many
CDR3: CASSSRAPGPDTQYF
DNA: TGTGCCAGCAGCAGCCGGGCCCCGGGGCCAGATACGCAGTATTTT

V: TRBV6-6
J: TRBJ2-1
length: 14
D: TRBD1
size: few
CDR3: CASTQDRDDNEQFF
DNA: TGTGCCAGCACCCAGGACAGGGACGACAATGAGCAGTTCTTC

V: TRBV5-1
J: TRBJ1-1
length: 13
D: NA
size: few
CDR3: CASRPTKNTEAFF
DNA: TGCGCCAGCAGGCCCACCAAGAACACTGAAGCTTTCTTT